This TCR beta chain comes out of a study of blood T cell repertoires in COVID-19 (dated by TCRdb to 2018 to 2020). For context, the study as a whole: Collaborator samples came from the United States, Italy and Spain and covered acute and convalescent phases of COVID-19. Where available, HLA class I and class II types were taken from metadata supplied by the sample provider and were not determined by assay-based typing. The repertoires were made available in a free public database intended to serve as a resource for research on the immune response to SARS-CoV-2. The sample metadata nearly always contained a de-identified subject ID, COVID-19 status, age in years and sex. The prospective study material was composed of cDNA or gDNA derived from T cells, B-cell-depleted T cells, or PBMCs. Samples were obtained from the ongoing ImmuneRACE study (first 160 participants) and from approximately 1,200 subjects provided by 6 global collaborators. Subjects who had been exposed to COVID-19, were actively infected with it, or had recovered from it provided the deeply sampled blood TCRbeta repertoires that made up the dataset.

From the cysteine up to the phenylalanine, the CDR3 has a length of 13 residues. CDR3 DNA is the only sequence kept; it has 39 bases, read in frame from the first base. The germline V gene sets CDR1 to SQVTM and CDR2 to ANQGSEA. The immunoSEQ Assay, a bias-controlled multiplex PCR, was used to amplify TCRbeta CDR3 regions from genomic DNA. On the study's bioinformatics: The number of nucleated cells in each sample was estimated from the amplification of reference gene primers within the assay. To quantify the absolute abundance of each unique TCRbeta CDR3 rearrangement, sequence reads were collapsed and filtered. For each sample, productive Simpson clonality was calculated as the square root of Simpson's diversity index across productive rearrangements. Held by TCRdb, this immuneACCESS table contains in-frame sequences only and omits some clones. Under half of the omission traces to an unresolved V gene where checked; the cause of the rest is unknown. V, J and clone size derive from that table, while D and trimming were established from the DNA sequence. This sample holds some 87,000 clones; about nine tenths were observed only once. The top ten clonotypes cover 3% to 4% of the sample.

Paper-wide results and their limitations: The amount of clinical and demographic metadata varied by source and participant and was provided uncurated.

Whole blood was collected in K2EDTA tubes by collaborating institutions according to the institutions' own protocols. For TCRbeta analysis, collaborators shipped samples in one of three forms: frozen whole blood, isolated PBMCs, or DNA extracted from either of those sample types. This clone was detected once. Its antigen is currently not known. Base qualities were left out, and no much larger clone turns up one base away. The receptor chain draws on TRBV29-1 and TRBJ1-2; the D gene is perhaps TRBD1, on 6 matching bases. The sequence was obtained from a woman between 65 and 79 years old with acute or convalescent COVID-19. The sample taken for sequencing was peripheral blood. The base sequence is TGCAGAAACGGGACAAAGGAGAACTATGGCTACACCTTC. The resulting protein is CRNGTKENYGYTF.